These T cell receptor beta chains were read from a single sample in a study of CD8 T cells in Susac syndrome. TCRdb reprocessed the immunoSEQ multiplex PCR reads via MiXCR and lists one record per CDR3 protein. This table has about 140,000 distinct CDR3 sequences, 85% to 95% appearing once. Material: CD4+ T cells from PBMCs. These receptors were obtained from a human donor with Susac syndrome. Each CDR3 is given with its conserved first and last residue. D genes are given only for firm matches.

-,TRBJ2-1,TRBV10-3,TGTGCCATTAGGGAATACAATGAGCAGTTCTTC,CAIREYNEQFF
TRBD1,TRBJ1-6,TRBV28,TGTGCCAGCAGCACAGGGGGTGCACGGGTGGCCCTCCACTTT,CASSTGGARVALHF
TRBD2,TRBJ2-7,TRBV28,TGTGCCAGCACCAGCGGGGTGTACGAGCAGTACTTC,CASTSGVYEQYF
-,TRBJ2-7,TRBV29-1,TGCAGCGTTGTGGAGGGCGAGCAGTACTTC,CSVVEGEQYF
-,TRBJ1-5,TRBV7-2,TGTGCCAGCAGCTTAGGGGATGGGGAAACTCAGCCCCAGCATTTT,CASSLGDGETQPQHF
-,TRBJ1-1,TRBV20-1,TGCAGTGCCGGGGCAGGGGCGGCTGAAGCTTTCTTT,CSAGAGAAEAFF
TRBD2,TRBJ2-5,TRBV5-1,TGCGCCAGCAGCCAGGGACTAGAGTCAGAGACCCAGTACTTC,CASSQGLESETQYF
-,TRBJ2-5,TRBV5-1,TGCGCCAGCAGCCCGGCCGGGTCCCGCCAAGAGACCCAGTACTTC,CASSPAGSRQETQYF
-,TRBJ1-2,TRBV20-1,TGCAGTGCTGTAACTAGACGGACCTATAACTATGGCTACACCTTC,CSAVTRRTYNYGYTF
-,TRBJ1-5,TRBV18,TGTGCCAGCTCACCAACAGGGAGTCAGCCCCAGCATTTT,CASSPTGSQPQHF
TRBD1,TRBJ1-4,TRBV5-4,TGTGCCAGCAGCCTCTATGGGACAGGGCTAAATGAAAAACTGTTTTTT,CASSLYGTGLNEKLFF